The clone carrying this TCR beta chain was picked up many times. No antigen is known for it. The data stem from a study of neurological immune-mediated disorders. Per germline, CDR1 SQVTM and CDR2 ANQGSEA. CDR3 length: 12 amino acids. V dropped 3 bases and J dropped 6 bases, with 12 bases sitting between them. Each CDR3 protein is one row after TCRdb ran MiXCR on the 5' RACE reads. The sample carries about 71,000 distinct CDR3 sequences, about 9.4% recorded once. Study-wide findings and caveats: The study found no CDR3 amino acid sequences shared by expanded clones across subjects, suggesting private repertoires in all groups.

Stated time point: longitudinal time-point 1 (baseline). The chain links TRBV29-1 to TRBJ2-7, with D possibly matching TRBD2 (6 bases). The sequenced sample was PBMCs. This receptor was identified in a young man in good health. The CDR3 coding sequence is TGCAGCGTTGACAAACCCGGGGGCGAGCAGTACTTC. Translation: CSVDKPGGEQYF.